The source of this TCR beta chain is a study of CD8+CD57+ T cells in acquired aplastic anemia. The CDR3 has 15 residues. CDR1 WSHSY and CDR2 SAAADI come from the germline V gene. CDR3 and TCR beta VDJ profiling relied on a genomic DNA template. From the reads, TCRdb called clonotypes with MiXCR, one entry per CDR3 protein. The profile covers about 400,000 distinct CDR3 sequences, with 60% to 80% appearing a single time and 4% taken by the ten largest. The sequenced material came from sorted CD4+, CD8+, or CD8+CD57+ T cells (not recorded which) from PBMCs. The rearrangement joins TRBV10-2 to TRBJ2-7; perhaps TRBD2 as D (6 bases). The J call may be mistaken, given a closer DNA end match to TRBJ2-5. This clonotype was obtained from a human donor in good health, serving as a control. The CDR3 spells CASSELRLGPETQYF. CDR3 in DNA: TGCGCCAGCAGTGAGTTGAGACTAGGCCCAGAGACCCAGTACTTC.